One and the same sample provided the 11 T cell receptor beta chains below, sequenced in a study of blood T cell repertoires in COVID-19. Using immunoSEQ multiplex PCR, the repertoire was profiled, and TCRdb retains in-frame clones only, with some absent. The table lists over 40,000 clones, approximately 90% of them singletons. Material for sequencing was peripheral blood. The receptors originated from a human donor in a cohort sampled during active COVID-19.

This clone was recorded once. The gene calls are TRBV3-1 (or the pseudogene TRBV3-2) and TRBJ1-1; possible D gene TRBD1, 6 bases. Trimming shortened V by 4 bases and J by 3 bases, and 12 bases separated the two germline ends. Germline-derived CDR1 and CDR2 are LGHDT and YNNKEL (reference sequence). The CDR3 totals 14 residues. The CDR3 is CASSPTGLYTEAFF. In DNA, the CDR3 is TGTGCCAGCAGCCCGACAGGACTCTACACTGAAGCTTTCTTT.

The rearrangement uses TRBV9 and TRBJ2-5; 7 bases are a match to TRBD2. Unmatched junction bases numbered 10, after V lost 4 bases and J lost 4 bases. The CDR3 consists of 15 residues. Germline-derived CDR1 and CDR2 are SGDLS and YYNGEE. Here the CDR3 DNA reads TGTGCCAGCAGCCCGCAAGCGGGGTCGGGAGAGACCCAGTACTTC. Protein product: CASSPQAGSGETQYF. The full variable domain, with the rest looked up from reference TRBV9 and TRBJ2-5, is DSGVTQTPKHLITATGQRVTLRCSPRSGDLSVYWYQQSLDQGLQFLIQYYNGEERAKGNILERFSAQQFPDLHSELNLSSLELGDSALYFCASSPQAGSGETQYFGPGTRLLVL.

The CDR3 DNA reads as TGTGCCAGCAGCCCAGGGCAGAAATACAATGAGCAGTTCTTC. Protein product: CASSPGQKYNEQFF. The rearrangement joins TRBV7-9 to TRBJ2-1, with D possibly TRBD1 on 5 matching bases. The germline V gene encodes CDR1 SEHNR and CDR2 FQNEAQ (reference sequence). V lost 5 bases and J lost 4, with 12 bases in between. The length of the CDR3 is 14 residues.

The chain joins TRBV21-1 to TRBJ2-7; the table's D call TRBD1 went unverified against the DNA. TRBV21-1 is an annotated pseudogene. The CDR3 is made up of 12 amino acids. DNA for the CDR3: TGTGCCAGCACCAGGGCGAGCCGGAAGCAGTACTTC. This translates into CASTRASRKQYF.

The chain recombines TRBV28 with TRBJ1-3, with D maybe TRBD1 (6 bases). The CDR3 covers 13 residues. V lost 5 bases, J lost 8 bases, and 13 bases lay in between. From germline, CDR1 is MDHEN and CDR2 SYDVKM. The CDR3 protein is CASSPGGGDTIYF. The CDR3 DNA is TGTGCCAGCAGTCCCGGCGGGGGCGACACCATATATTTT.

This clone came up once. The V gene is TRBV11-2, the J gene TRBJ2-1; the D gene is possibly TRBD1 (5 bases). Germline CDR1 is SGHAT and CDR2 is FQNNGV. The CDR3 extends over 14 amino acids. V was trimmed by 4 bases and J by 8 bases, leaving 15 bases between them. The DNA of the CDR3 is TGTGCCAGCAGCTATCTCTGGGGCGGATATGAGCAGTTCTTC. The encoded protein is CASSYLWGGYEQFF.

The chain's CDR3 is CAISEPGGTETQYF. In DNA, the CDR3 is TGTGCCATCAGTGAGCCAGGGGGCACAGAGACCCAGTACTTC. The chain combines TRBV10-3 with TRBJ2-5, with TRBD1 matching 8 bases. Germline assignment: CDR1 ENHRY and CDR2 SYGVKD. The length of the CDR3 is 14 residues. The V gene end was trimmed by 2 bases and the J gene end by 4 bases; junction bases not matched to a gene: 3.

This sequence joins TRBV18 and TRBJ2-3; TRBD2 might be the D (6 bases). Germline V CDR1 and CDR2: KGHSH, LQKENI. Trimming took off 3 bases at V and 3 bases at J, with 13 bases between the two ends. The CDR3 has 15 residues. For the CDR3, the DNA is TGTGCCAGCTCACCCCGTGGGGGGAGTACAGATACGCAGTATTTT. Translated, it gives CASSPRGGSTDTQYF.

The genes are TRBV20-1 and TRBJ2-2; D is possibly TRBD2 (7 bases). CDR1 and CDR2 (germline): DFQATT, SNEGSKA (reference sequence). The CDR3 extends over 14 amino acids. Trimming took 3 bases from V and 5 from J, leaving 13 bases between them. The CDR3 here is CSASWGGGTGELFF. CDR3 nucleotide sequence: TGCAGTGCTAGTTGGGGGGGCGGTACCGGGGAGCTGTTTTTT.

The V and J genes are TRBV5-1 and TRBJ1-1, with D perhaps matching TRBD1 (6 bases). CDR1 and CDR2 from the germline V gene are SGHRS and YFSETQ. This CDR3 is 14 amino acids long. Between the trimmed V and J ends, which lost 0 bases and 4 bases, there was a span of 10 bases. The chain's CDR3 is CASSLDGGTTEAFF. CDR3 nucleotides: TGCGCCAGCAGCTTGGATGGGGGCACCACTGAAGCTTTCTTT.

This clone occurred once. This chain connects TRBV5-1 to TRBJ2-3; D remains unclear. The CDR3 totals 13 residues. CDR1 is SGHRS and CDR2 is YFSETQ in the germline V gene. Trimming took off 4 bases at V and 1 base at J, with 7 bases between the two ends. The CDR3 protein is CASSNEGTDTQYF. CDR3 coding DNA: TGCGCCAGCAGCAACGAGGGCACAGATACGCAGTATTTT.